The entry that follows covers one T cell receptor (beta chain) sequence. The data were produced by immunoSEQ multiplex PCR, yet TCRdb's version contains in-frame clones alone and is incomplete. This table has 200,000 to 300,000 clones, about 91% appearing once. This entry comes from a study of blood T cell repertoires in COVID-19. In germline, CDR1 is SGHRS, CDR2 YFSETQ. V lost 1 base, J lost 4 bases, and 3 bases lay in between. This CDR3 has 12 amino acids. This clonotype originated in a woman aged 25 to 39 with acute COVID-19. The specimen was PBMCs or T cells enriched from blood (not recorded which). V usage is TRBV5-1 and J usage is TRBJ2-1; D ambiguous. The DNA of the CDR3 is TGCGCCAGCAGCTTGCTGTACAATGAGCAGTTCTTC. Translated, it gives CASSLLYNEQFF.